The next 12 T cell receptor beta chains were all read from a single sample in a study of T cells in Graves' hyperthyroidism and ophthalmopathy. TCR beta CDR3 regions were amplified from RNA. HTBI primers were employed in a first-round RT-PCR of the TCR CDR3. TCRdb reprocessed the multiplex PCR reads via MiXCR and lists one record per CDR3 protein. The sample comprises some 490,000 distinct CDR3 sequences, about 16% of which are singletons, and about 31% rests with the top ten. The material sequenced was blood. All receptors derive from a young woman with Graves' ophthalmopathy.

This clonotype appeared many times. The rearrangement links TRBV7-2 to TRBJ1-2; unclear D gene. This CDR3 has 17 residues. The germline CDR1 and CDR2 sequences are SGHTA and FQGNSA. V shed 1 base and J shed 0 bases, with 15 bases lying between them. DNA for the CDR3: TGTGCCAGCAGCTTAGTGGTTTGGGATGACACTAACTATGGCTACACCTTC. Protein sequence: CASSLVVWDDTNYGYTF.

The chain carries TRBV15 and TRBJ2-7; 15 positions match TRBD2. Germline V lookup: CDR1 LNHNV, CDR2 YYDKDF (reference sequence). With V trimmed by 1 base and J by 5 bases, 9 bases remained unmatched. This CDR3 is built from 18 residues. This CDR3 is CATSRAGLAGGWIHEQYF. The DNA of the CDR3 is TGTGCCACCAGCAGAGCCGGACTAGCGGGAGGGTGGATCCACGAGCAGTACTTC.

This clonotype was found many times. The chain combines TRBV12-3 or TRBV12-4 with TRBJ2-3; unclear D gene. This CDR3 comprises 10 residues. Trimming cost V 5 bases and J 7 bases, with 4 bases left between them. CDR3 loop: CASSRYTQYF. The CDR3 DNA sequence: TGTGCCAGCAGTCGCTATACGCAGTATTTT.

At least ten counts were recorded for this clonotype. This chain uses TRBV28 with TRBJ2-5, with a possible D match to TRBD1 (6 bases). Per the germline V gene, CDR1 is MDHEN and CDR2 is SYDVKM. The CDR3 consists of 16 residues. V was cut by 6 bases and J by 4 bases, with 21 bases left in between. CDR3 region: CASSPLQGPWRETQYF. The CDR3 bases are TGTGCCAGCAGCCCTCTACAGGGCCCTTGGCGAGAGACCCAGTACTTC.

This clonotype was recorded a few times. CDR3 coding DNA: TGCAGCGTGTGGACAGGGGGCCACGAGCAGTACTTC. As protein: CSVWTGGHEQYF. The chain recombines TRBV29-1 with TRBJ2-7; 11 positions match TRBD1. J was trimmed by 5 bases and V by 6 bases; bases with no gene match: 3. The CDR3 has 12 residues. CDR1 and CDR2 from the germline V gene are SQVTM and ANQGSEA.

There are many counts of this clonotype. The rearrangement uses TRBV27 and TRBJ2-3; D ambiguous. Germline loops: CDR1 MNHEY, CDR2 SMNVEV (reference sequence). The CDR3 sequence is 16 residues long. Trimming pared 0 bases from V and 2 bases from J, leaving 12 bases between. The CDR3 protein is CASSLSIGTLTDTQYF. The CDR3 DNA reads TGTGCCAGCAGTTTATCGATCGGAACCCTCACAGATACGCAGTATTTT.

The rearrangement joins TRBV6-2 or TRBV6-3 to TRBJ1-2; D not resolved. V was cut by 8 bases and J by 4 bases, with 11 bases left in between. The CDR3 has 12 residues. In germline, CDR1 is MNHEY, CDR2 SVGEGT. The CDR3 reads CASLSSSYGYTF. In DNA form, the CDR3 reads TGTGCCAGCCTGTCAAGCAGCTATGGCTACACCTTC.

This clonotype was seen repeatedly, ten times or more. The genes are TRBV12-3 or TRBV12-4 and TRBJ2-7; the match to TRBD1 covers 11 bases. This CDR3 has 15 amino acids. The V gene end was trimmed by 5 bases and the J gene end by 7 bases; junction bases not matched to a gene: 10. CDR3 DNA sequence: TGTGCCAGCAGTCCTAAAGGACAGGGGGCGCGTGAGCAGTACTTC. This codes for CASSPKGQGAREQYF.

This clonotype was detected a few times. The chain couples TRBV7-9 to TRBJ2-7, with D possibly TRBD1 on 6 matching bases. Germline CDR1 reads SEHNR; CDR2 reads FQNEAQ (reference sequence). The germline V and J ends were trimmed by 1 base and 4 bases, with 11 bases remaining between them. The CDR3 contains 14 residues. This chain's CDR3 is CASSLDLGAYEQYF. In DNA form, the CDR3 reads TGTGCCAGCAGCTTAGATTTGGGGGCGTACGAGCAGTACTTC.

This clonotype has ten or more counts. This rearrangement joins TRBV15 to TRBJ2-1; D perhaps matches TRBD1 (6 bases). The CDR3 loop spans 15 amino acids. The germline V gene encodes CDR1 LNHNV and CDR2 YYDKDF (reference sequence). V lost 0 bases, J lost 5 bases, and 11 bases lay in between. The CDR3 loop is CATSRDRAGDNEQFF. The DNA for the CDR3 is TGTGCCACCAGCAGAGATCGGGCAGGGGACAATGAGCAGTTCTTC. The whole variable domain, remainder taken from reference TRBV15 and TRBJ2-1, is DAMVIQNPRYQVTQFGKPVTLSCSQTLNHNVMYWYQQKSSQAPKLLFHYYDKDFNNEADTPDNFQSRRPNTSFCFLDIRSPGLGDTAMYLCATSRDRAGDNEQFFGPGTRLTVL.

In its sample, this clonotype was seen many times. The rearrangement uses TRBV18 and TRBJ2-5; D is possibly TRBD1 (6 bases). The germline V gene has CDR1 KGHSH and CDR2 LQKENI. The CDR3 is 13 amino acids. Deletions cut 5 bases from V and 1 base from J, with 8 bases between. CDR3 residues: CASSRDTQETQYF. CDR3 DNA sequence: TGTGCCAGCTCAAGGGACACCCAAGAGACCCAGTACTTC.

The V call is TRBV18, the J call TRBJ2-7; tentative D call: TRBD1 (7 bases). Per the germline V gene, CDR1 is KGHSH and CDR2 is LQKENI. This CDR3 contains 15 residues. Trimming took off 2 bases at V and 1 base at J, with 12 bases between the two ends. CDR3 sequence: CASSPGAGGSYEQYF. CDR3 coding DNA: TGTGCCAGCTCACCAGGGGCAGGGGGGTCCTACGAGCAGTACTTC.